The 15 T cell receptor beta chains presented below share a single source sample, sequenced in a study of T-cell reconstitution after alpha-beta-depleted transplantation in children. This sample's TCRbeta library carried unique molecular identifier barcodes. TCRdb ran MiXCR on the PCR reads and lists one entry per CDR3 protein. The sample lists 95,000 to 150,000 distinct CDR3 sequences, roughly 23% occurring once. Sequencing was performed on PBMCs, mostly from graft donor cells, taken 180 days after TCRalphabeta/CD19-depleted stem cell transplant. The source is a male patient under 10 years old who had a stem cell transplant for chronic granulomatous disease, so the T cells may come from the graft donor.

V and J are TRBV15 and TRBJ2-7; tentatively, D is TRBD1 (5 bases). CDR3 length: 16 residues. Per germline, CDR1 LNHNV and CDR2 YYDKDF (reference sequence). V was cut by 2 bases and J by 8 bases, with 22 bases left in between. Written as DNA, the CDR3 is TGTGCCACCAGCAGATCAGATCTCGACAGTCGCGACCAGCAGTACTTC. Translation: CATSRSDLDSRDQQYF.

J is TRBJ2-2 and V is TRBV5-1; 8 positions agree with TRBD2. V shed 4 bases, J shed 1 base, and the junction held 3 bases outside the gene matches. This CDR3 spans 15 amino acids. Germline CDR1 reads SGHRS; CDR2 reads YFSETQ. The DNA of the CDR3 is TGCGCCAGCAGCCGGGAGGGCCAGAACACCGGGGAGCTGTTTTTT. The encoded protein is CASSREGQNTGELFF.

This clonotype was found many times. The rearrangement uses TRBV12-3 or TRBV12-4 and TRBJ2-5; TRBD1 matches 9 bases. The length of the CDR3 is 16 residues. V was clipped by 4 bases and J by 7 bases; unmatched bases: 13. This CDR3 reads CASSSGDYRGRGTQYF. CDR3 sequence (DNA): TGTGCCAGCAGTTCCGGGGACTACAGGGGGCGAGGGACCCAGTACTTC.

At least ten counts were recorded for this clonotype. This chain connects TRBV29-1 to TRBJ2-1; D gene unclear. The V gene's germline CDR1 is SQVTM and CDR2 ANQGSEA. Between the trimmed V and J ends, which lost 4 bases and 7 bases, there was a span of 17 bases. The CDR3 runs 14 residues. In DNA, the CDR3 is TGCAGCGTTGCACCCAGCGTCATACATAATGAGCAGTTCTTC. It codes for CSVAPSVIHNEQFF.

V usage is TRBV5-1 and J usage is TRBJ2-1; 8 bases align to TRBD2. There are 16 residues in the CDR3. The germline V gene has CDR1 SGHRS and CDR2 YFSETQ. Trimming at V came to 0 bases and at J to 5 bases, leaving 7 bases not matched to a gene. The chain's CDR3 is CASSLVGLAGDNEQFF. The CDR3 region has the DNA TGCGCCAGCAGCTTGGTAGGTCTAGCGGGTGACAATGAGCAGTTCTTC.

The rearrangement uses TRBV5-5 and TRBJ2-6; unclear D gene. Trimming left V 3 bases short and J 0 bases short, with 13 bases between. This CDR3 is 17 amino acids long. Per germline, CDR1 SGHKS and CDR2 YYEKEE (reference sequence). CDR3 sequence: CASSWGTHSSGANVLTF. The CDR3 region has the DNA TGTGCCAGCAGCTGGGGTACACACAGCTCTGGGGCCAACGTCCTGACTTTC.

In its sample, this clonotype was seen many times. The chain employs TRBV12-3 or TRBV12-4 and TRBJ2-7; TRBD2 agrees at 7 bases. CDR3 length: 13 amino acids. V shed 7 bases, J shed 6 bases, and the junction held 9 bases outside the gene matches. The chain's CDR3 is CASTGGIAGEQYF. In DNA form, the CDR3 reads TGTGCCAGCACCGGGGGGATAGCGGGCGAGCAGTACTTC.

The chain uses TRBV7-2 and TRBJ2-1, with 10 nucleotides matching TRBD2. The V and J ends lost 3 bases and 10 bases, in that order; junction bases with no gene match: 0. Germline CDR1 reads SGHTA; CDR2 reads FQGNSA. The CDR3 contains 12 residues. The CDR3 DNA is TGTGCCAGCAGCTTGGGACTAGCGGAGCAGTTCTTC. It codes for CASSLGLAEQFF.

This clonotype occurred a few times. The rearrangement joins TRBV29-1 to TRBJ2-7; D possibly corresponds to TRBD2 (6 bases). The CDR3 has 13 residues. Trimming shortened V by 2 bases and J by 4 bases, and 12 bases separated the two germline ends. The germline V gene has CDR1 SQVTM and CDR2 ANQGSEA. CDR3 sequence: CSVEIGRGYEQYF. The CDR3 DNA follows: TGCAGCGTTGAAATAGGGCGGGGATACGAGCAGTACTTC.

The CDR3 DNA follows: TGTGCCAGCACCCCGTACCTTGGCGGGCAGTATTTT. Residues: CASTPYLGGQYF. This chain links TRBV7-2 with TRBJ2-3; D not resolved. V lost 7 bases and J lost 11, with 16 bases in between. This CDR3 has 12 residues. CDR1 SGHTA and CDR2 FQGNSA come from the germline V gene.

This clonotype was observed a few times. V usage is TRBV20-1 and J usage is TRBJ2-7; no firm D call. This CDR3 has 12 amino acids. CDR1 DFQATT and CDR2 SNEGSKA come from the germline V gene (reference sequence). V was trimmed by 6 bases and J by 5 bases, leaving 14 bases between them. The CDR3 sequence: CSATKGTHEQYF. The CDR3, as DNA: TGCAGTGCGACGAAGGGAACCCACGAGCAGTACTTC.

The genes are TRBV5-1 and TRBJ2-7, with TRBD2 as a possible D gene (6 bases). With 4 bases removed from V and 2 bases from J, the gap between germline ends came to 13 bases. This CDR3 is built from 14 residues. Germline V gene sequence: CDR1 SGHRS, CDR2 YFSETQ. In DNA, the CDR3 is TGCGCCAGCAGCCCACGGACTACCGCCTACGAGCAGTACTTC. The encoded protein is CASSPRTTAYEQYF.

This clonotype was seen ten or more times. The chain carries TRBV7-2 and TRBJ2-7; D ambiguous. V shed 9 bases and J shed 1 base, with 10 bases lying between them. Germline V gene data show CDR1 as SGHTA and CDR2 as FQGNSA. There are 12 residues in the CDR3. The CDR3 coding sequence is TGTGCCAGTCTTAGTAGTTCCTACGAGCAGTACTTC. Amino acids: CASLSSSYEQYF. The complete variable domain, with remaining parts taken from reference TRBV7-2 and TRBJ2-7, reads GAGVSQSPSNKVTEKGKDVELRCDPISGHTALYWYRQSLGQGLEFLIYFQGNSAPDKSGLPSDRFSAERTGGSVSTLTIQRTQQEDSAVYLCASLSSSYEQYFGPGTRLTVT.

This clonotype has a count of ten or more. The CDR3 reads CASSPTDSYEQYF. In nucleotides, the CDR3 is TGTGCCAGCAGCCCGACAGATTCCTACGAGCAGTACTTC. The chain is built from TRBV7-9 and TRBJ2-7, with D perhaps TRBD1 (5 bases). V dropped 5 bases and J dropped 1 base, with 9 bases sitting between them. Germline V lookup: CDR1 SEHNR, CDR2 FQNEAQ (reference sequence). The CDR3 extends over 13 amino acids. The whole variable domain, remainder taken from reference TRBV7-9 and TRBJ2-7, is DTGVSQNPRHKITKRGQNVTFRCDPISEHNRLYWYRQTLGQGPEFLTYFQNEAQLEKSRLLSDRFSAERPKGSFSTLEIQRTEQGDSAMYLCASSPTDSYEQYFGPGTRLTVT.

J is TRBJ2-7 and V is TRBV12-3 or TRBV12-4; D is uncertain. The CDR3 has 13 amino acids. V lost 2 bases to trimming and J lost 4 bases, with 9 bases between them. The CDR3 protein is CASSLSVLYEQYF. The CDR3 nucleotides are TGTGCCAGCAGTTTAAGTGTTCTGTACGAGCAGTACTTC.